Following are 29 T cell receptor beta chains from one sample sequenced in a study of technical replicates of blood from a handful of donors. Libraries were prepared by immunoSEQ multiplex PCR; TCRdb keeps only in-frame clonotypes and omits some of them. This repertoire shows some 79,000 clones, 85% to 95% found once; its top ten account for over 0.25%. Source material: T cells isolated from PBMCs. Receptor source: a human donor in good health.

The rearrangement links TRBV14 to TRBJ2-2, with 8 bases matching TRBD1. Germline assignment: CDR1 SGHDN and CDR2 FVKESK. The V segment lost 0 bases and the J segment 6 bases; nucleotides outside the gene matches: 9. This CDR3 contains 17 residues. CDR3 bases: TGTGCCAGCAGCCAAGATCATCGCGTCAGGGGGCCCGGGGAGCTGTTTTTT. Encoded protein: CASSQDHRVRGPGELFF.

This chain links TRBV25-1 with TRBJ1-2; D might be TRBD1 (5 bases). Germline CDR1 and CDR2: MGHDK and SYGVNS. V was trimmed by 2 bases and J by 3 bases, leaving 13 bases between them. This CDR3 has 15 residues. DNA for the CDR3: TGTGCCAGCAGTGAAGGGGGGGTGGGATACTATGGCTACACCTTC. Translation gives CASSEGGVGYYGYTF.

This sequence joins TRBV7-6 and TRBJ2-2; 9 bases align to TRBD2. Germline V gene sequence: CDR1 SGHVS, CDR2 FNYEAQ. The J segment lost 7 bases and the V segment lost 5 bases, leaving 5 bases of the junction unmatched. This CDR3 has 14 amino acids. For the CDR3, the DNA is TGTGCCAGCAGCCTGGGACTAGCAAGCGGGGAGCTGTTTTTT. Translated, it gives CASSLGLASGELFF.

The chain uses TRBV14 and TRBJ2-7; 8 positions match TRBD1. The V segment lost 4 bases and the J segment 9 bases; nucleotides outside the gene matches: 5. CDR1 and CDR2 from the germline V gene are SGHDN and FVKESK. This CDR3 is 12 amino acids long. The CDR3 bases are TGTGCCAGCAGCCCGCAGGGGGCCGTGCAGTACTTC. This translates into CASSPQGAVQYF. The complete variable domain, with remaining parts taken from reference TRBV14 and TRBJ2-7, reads EAGVTQFPSHSVIEKGQTVTLRCDPISGHDNLYWYRRVMGKEIKFLLHFVKESKQDESGMPNNRFLAERTGGTYSTLKVQPAELEDSGVYFCASSPQGAVQYFGPGTRLTVT.

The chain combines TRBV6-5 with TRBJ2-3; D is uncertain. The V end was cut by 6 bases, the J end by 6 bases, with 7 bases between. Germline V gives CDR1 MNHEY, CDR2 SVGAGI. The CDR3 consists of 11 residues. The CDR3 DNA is TGTGCCAGCAGCGAAGCTGATACGCAGTATTTT. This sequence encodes CASSEADTQYF.

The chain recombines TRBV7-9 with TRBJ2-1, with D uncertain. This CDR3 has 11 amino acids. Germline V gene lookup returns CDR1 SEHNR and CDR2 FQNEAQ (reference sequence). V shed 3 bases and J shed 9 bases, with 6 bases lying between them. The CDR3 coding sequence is TGTGCCAGCAGCTTGCGATTTGAGCAGTTCTTC. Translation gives CASSLRFEQFF.

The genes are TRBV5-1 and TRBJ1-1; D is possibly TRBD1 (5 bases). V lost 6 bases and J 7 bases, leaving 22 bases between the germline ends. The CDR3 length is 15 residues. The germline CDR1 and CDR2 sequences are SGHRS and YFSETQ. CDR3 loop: CASMGPGLRGGEAFF. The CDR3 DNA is TGCGCCAGCATGGGTCCTGGGCTCCGGGGGGGTGAAGCTTTCTTT.

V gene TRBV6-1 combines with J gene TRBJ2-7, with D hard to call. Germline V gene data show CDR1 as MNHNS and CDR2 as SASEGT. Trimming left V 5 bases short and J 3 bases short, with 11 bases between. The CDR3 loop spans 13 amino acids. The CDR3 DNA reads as TGTGCCAGCAGTCCGCGAAACGACTACGAGCAGTACTTC. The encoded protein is CASSPRNDYEQYF.

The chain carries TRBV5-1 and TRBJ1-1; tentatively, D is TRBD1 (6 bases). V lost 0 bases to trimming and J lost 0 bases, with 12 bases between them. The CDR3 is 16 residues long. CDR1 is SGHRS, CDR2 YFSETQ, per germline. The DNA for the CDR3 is TGCGCCAGCAGCTTGGGCGTTGGACAGATGAACACTGAAGCTTTCTTT. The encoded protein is CASSLGVGQMNTEAFF.

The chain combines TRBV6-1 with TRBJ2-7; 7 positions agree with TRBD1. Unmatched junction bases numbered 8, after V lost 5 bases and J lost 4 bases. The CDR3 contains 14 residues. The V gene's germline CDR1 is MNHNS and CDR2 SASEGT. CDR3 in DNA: TGTGCCAGCAGTACCGGGACAGCAATGTACGAGCAGTACTTC. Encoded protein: CASSTGTAMYEQYF.

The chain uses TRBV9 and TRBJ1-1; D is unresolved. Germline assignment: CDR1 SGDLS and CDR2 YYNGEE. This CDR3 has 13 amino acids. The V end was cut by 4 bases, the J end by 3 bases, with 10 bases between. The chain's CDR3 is CASSPRVDTEAFF. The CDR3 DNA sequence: TGTGCCAGCAGCCCCCGGGTGGACACTGAAGCTTTCTTT.

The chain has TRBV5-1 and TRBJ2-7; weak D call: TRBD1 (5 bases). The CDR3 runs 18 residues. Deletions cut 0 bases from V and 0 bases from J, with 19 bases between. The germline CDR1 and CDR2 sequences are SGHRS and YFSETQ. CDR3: CASSLVQGYLLSSYEQYF. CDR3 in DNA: TGCGCCAGCAGCTTGGTGCAGGGCTACTTATTAAGCTCCTACGAGCAGTACTTC.

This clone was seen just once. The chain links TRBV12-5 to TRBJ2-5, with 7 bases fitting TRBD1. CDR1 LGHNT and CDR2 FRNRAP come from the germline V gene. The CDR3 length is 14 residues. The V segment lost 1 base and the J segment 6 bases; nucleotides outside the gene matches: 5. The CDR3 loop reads CASGLGQGMQTQYF. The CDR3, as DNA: TGTGCTAGTGGTTTGGGACAGGGTATGCAGACCCAGTACTTC.

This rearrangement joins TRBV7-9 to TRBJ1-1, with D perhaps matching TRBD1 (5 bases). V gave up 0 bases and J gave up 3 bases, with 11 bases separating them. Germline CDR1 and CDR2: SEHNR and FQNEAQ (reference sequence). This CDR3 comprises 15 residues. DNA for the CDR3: TGTGCCAGCAGCTTAGCGATAGGGGCGGACACTGAAGCTTTCTTT. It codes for CASSLAIGADTEAFF.

The CDR3 DNA reads as TGTGCCAGCAGGAGAATAGGAGCCTACGAGCAGTACTTC. This translates into CASRRIGAYEQYF. The chain recombines TRBV11-2 with TRBJ2-7; D not resolved. Deletions cut 6 bases from V and 2 bases from J, with 11 bases between. This CDR3 has 13 residues. The germline V gene has CDR1 SGHAT and CDR2 FQNNGV.

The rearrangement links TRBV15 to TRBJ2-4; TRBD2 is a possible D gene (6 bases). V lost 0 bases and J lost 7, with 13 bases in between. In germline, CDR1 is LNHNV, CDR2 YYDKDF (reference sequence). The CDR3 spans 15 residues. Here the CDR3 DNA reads TGTGCCACCAGCAGAGATGACGGGGGAATGAACATTCAGTACTTC. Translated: CATSRDDGGMNIQYF.

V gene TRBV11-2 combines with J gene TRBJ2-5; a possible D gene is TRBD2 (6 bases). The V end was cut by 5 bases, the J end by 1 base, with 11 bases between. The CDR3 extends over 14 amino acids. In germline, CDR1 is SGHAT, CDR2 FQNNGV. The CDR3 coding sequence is TGTGCCAGCAGCCCAATTAGCGGCCAAGAGACCCAGTACTTC. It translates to CASSPISGQETQYF.

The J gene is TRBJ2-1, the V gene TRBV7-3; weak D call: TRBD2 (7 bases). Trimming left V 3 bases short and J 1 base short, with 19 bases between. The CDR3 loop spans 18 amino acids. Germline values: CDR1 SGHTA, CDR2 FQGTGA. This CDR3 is CASSLEVSRGLSYNEQFF. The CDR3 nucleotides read TGTGCCAGCAGCTTGGAGGTGTCGCGGGGGCTTTCCTACAATGAGCAGTTCTTC.

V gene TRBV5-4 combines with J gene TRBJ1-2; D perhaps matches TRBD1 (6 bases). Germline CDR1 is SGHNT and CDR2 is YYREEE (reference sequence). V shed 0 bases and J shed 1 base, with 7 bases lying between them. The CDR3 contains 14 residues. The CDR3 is CASSLEGGNYGYTF. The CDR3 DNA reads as TGTGCCAGCAGCTTGGAAGGGGGTAACTATGGCTACACCTTC.

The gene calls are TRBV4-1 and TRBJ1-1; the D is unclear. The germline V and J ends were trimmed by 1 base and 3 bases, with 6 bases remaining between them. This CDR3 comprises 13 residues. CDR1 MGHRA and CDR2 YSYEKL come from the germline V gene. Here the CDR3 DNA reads TGCGCCAGCAGCCAAGGACGGGACACTGAAGCTTTCTTT. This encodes CASSQGRDTEAFF.

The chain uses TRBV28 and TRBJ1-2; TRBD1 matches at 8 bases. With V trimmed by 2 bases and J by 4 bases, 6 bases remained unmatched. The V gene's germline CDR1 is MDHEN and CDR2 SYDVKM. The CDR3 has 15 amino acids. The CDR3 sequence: CASSLGAGGSYGYTF. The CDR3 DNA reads TGTGCCAGCAGTTTAGGGGCAGGGGGCAGCTATGGCTACACCTTC.

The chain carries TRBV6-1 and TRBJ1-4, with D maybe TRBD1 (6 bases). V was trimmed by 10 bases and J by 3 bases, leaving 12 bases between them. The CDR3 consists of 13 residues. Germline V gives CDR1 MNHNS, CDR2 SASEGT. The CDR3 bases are TGTGCCACCTCCGGACAGTCTAATGAAAAACTGTTTTTT. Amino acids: CATSGQSNEKLFF.

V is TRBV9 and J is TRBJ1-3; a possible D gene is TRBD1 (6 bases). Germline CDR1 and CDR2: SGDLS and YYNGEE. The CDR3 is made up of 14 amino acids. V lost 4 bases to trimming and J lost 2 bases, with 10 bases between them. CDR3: CASSTGTTGNTIYF. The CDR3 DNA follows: TGTGCCAGCAGCACAGGGACAACTGGAAACACCATATATTTT.

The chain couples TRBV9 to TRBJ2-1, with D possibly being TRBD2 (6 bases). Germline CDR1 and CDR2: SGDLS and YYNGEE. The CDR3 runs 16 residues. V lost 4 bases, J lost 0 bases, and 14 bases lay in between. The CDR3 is CASSPPGTASYNEQFF. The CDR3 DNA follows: TGTGCCAGCAGCCCCCCCGGGACTGCCTCCTACAATGAGCAGTTCTTC.

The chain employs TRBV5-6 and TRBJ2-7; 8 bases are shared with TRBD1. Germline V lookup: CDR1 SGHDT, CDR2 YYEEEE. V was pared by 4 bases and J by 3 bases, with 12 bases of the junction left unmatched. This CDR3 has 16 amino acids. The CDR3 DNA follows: TGTGCCAGCAGCCCGACCGGGACAGGAGTAGTCTACGAGCAGTACTTC. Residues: CASSPTGTGVVYEQYF.

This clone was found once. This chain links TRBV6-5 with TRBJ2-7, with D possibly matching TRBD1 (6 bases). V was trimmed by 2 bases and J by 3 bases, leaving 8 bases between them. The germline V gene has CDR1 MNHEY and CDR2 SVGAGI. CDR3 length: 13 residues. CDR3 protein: CASSYDRRYEQYF. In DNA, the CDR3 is TGTGCCAGCAGTTACGACAGGCGCTACGAGCAGTACTTC.

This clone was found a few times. The CDR3 region has the DNA TGTGCCAGCAGTGATAACGCGGTAACTGAAGCTTTCTTT. Translated: CASSDNAVTEAFF. This sequence joins TRBV2 and TRBJ1-1; D unclear. The CDR3 contains 13 residues. Germline values: CDR1 SNHLY, CDR2 FYNNEI. Trimming removed 3 bases at V and 5 bases at J, with 10 bases between.

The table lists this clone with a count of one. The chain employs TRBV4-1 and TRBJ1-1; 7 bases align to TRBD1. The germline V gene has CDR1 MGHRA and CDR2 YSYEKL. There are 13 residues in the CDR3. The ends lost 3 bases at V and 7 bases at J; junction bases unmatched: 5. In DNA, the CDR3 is TGCGCCAGCAGCCACCTTGACAGGGATGAAGCTTTCTTT. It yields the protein CASSHLDRDEAFF.

The CDR3 here is CASSLGVRTGLGNEQFF. The CDR3 DNA is TGTGCCAGCAGCTTAGGAGTACGGACAGGGTTAGGCAATGAGCAGTTCTTC. This chain joins TRBV7-6 and TRBJ2-1; TRBD1 aligns across 8 bases. V lost 1 base to trimming and J lost 6 bases; unmatched junction nucleotides: 11. Germline V gene lookup returns CDR1 SGHVS and CDR2 FNYEAQ. The CDR3 is made up of 17 amino acids.